This T cell receptor (beta chain) was documented in a study of T-cell reconstitution after alpha-beta-depleted transplantation in children (dated by TCRdb to the mid-2010s). Context from the whole study: Using TCR repertoire profiling, the study followed T-cell immune reconstitution in a quantitative way in children after TCRalphabeta/CD19-depleted allogeneic hematopoietic cell transplantation.

V is reduced by 7 bases and J by 0 bases, leaving a spacing of 21 bases between them. The germline V gene (reference sequence) gives CDR1 as LNHDA and CDR2 as SQIVND. The CDR3 starts with the cysteine, ends with the phenylalanine, and has 18 residues. The read is trimmed to its CDR3 DNA, 54 bases read in frame from base 1. Remarks on this clonotype: Its antigen is not yet known. No per-base quality is available; no much larger clone lies one base away.

General conclusions and limits of the study: Apparently early alphabetaT-cell count recovery about two months after transplant reportedly relied on only several hundred rapidly expanded clones derived from non-depleted graft cells. In some patients, the high TCRbeta diversity seen at day 60 was put down to recipient T cells and intrathymic progenitors that had survived conditioning. Hyperexpanded clone frequencies declined over subsequent months; after one year, T-cell counts and TCRbeta diversity were mostly attributed to newly produced T cells.

The treatment or condition tag for this specimen amounts to: allogeneic hematopoietic cell transplantation with graft depleted of TCRalphabeta T cells and CD19 B cells. Transplant recipients were children who received TCRalphabeta/CD19-depleted allogeneic hematopoietic cell grafts. Libraries were constructed by PCR. The data were produced on an Illumina HiSeq 2500. Molecular barcoding was employed in the preparation of TCR libraries, with unique molecular identifiers being used to normalize TCRbeta repertoire quantification. Through fastp at Q25 and MiXCR, TCRdb rebuilt clones from the public reads, retaining in-frame beta chains. All rows with the same CDR3 protein become a single entry with the most common DNA and genes. The sample has some 15,000 distinct CDR3 sequences on record, 5.1% of them singletons. Around 7.2% of the sample is taken by the ten largest.

The chain uses TRBV19 and TRBJ2-2; the D gene assignment is perhaps TRBD1 or TRBD2, with each matching 5 bases. The TCR originated in a boy younger than 18 with acute lymphoblastic leukemia, due to receive a stem cell transplant. The starting material was PBMCs, obtained before TCRalphabeta/CD19-depleted stem cell transplant. In nucleotide form, the sequence is TGTGCCAGTACCCTACTGGGGGTCTGGGGTACGAACACCGGGGAGCTGTTTTTT. This codes for CASTLLGVWGTNTGELFF.